This TCR beta chain was sequenced for a study of shared clonotypes between healthy human individuals. Each subset's genomic DNA was shared equally among a number of immunoSEQ plates. Clones were sequenced by immunoSEQ multiplex PCR, and TCRdb holds only the in-frame ones, with some missing. The repertoire holds a few million clones, with more than 80% as singletons. V was pared by 7 bases and J by 3 bases, with 9 bases of the junction left unmatched. In germline, CDR1 is LNHDA, CDR2 SQIVND (reference sequence). There are 14 residues in the CDR3. Naive CD4+ cells were CD45RA-selected; the remaining cells were memory.

The receptor's source is a man younger than 35 in good health. The genes are TRBV19 and TRBJ2-7, with 7 bases lining up with TRBD1. The sample was naive CD4+ T cells sorted from blood. Subset described: CD45RA+ positively selected. CDR3 nucleotides: TGTGCCAGTACCCCTACAGGGGCCTTCTACGAGCAGTACTTC. Translating it yields CASTPTGAFYEQYF.